Each of the 9 T cell receptor beta chains below was sequenced from the same sample in a study of T cell repertoires in cytomegalovirus infection (dated by TCRdb to the late 2010s). Sequencing was carried out with an Illumina HiSeq 1500. TCRdb ran its own pipeline on the public reads, namely fastp trimming at Q25 and MiXCR clone calling, and kept in-frame beta chains. Rows merge per CDR3 protein into single entries with the most common DNA and genes. Across this sample there are more than 150,000 distinct CDR3 sequences, with about 21% seen only once. Of the sample, around 3.2% falls within the top ten clones. Sequenced material: PBMCs. These receptors were collected from a human donor in good health (CMV status not recorded). Some clones in this sample may be carry-over from other donors' samples.

This clonotype was observed at least ten times. V gene TRBV7-2 combines with J gene TRBJ2-1; possible D gene TRBD2, 7 bases. This CDR3 has 14 residues. The V end lost 5 bases, the J end lost 9 bases, and 17 bases lay between the germline ends. The V gene's germline CDR1 is SGHTA and CDR2 FQGNSA. The CDR3: CASSPVGLQGEQFF. As DNA, the CDR3 is TGTGCCAGCAGCCCGGTGGGACTACAGGGTGAGCAGTTCTTC.

As concerns this clonotype: One end of the junction varies from germline; a read error may be responsible. The chain couples TRBV19 to TRBJ2-1, with 9 bases aligning to TRBD1. Germline lookup yields CDR1 LNHDA and CDR2 SQIVND (reference sequence). The CDR3 is made up of 15 amino acids. As DNA, the CDR3 is TGTGCCCGTAGTATAGAAGGGACAGGGTGGAATGAGCAGTTCTTC. Protein sequence: CARSIEGTGWNEQFF.

The chain has TRBV7-3 and TRBJ2-3, with a tentative D call TRBD1 (6 bases). Trimming stripped 3 bases from V and 5 bases from J, with 15 bases between. Germline loops: CDR1 SGHTA, CDR2 FQGTGA. The CDR3 is made up of 15 amino acids. DNA of the CDR3: TGTGCCAGCAGCTTCCCGCACAGGGAGTTAGATACGCAGTATTTT. Translated: CASSFPHRELDTQYF.

The rearrangement links TRBV7-9 to TRBJ2-1; 14 positions agree with TRBD2. CDR3 length: 18 amino acids. Germline lookup yields CDR1 SEHNR and CDR2 FQNEAQ (reference sequence). V dropped 5 bases and J dropped 8; count of bases not matched to a gene: 14. CDR3 sequence: CASSGTSGRGRRRDEQFF. The DNA of the CDR3 is TGTGCCAGCAGCGGGACTAGCGGGAGAGGCCGACGGAGGGATGAGCAGTTCTTC.

This clonotype was picked up many times. The chain carries TRBV12-3 or TRBV12-4 and TRBJ1-2; D ambiguous. The length of the CDR3 is 11 residues. V dropped 6 bases and J dropped 8 bases, with 10 bases sitting between them. The CDR3 nucleotides read TGTGCCAGCAGCCCACTTGAGGGCTACACCTTC. Translated: CASSPLEGYTF.

This clonotype was observed a handful of times. The genes are TRBV12-3 or TRBV12-4 and TRBJ2-1, with D unresolved. The V end was cut by 4 bases, the J end by 3 bases, with 7 bases between. The CDR3 runs 13 residues. The chain's CDR3 is CASSSSGYNEQFF. For the CDR3, the DNA is TGTGCCAGCAGTTCATCGGGCTACAATGAGCAGTTCTTC.

This clonotype was observed a handful of times. This chain connects TRBV3-1 to TRBJ2-3; no firm D call. V lost 3 bases and J 4 bases, leaving 5 bases between the germline ends. The CDR3 covers 12 residues. The germline V gene has CDR1 LGHDT and CDR2 YNNKEL (reference sequence). The CDR3 is CASSQVADTQYF. The CDR3 DNA sequence: TGTGCCAGCAGCCAGGTGGCAGATACGCAGTATTTT.

This clonotype was seen repeatedly, ten times or more. The V call is TRBV7-6, the J call TRBJ2-7; no firm D call. Trimming removed 1 base from V and 1 base from J, with 11 bases in between. Germline V gives CDR1 SGHVS, CDR2 FNYEAQ. The CDR3 is made up of 15 amino acids. The CDR3 DNA follows: TGTGCCAGCAGCTTAGGGCAGGACCCTTCCTACGAGCAGTACTTC. It is translated as CASSLGQDPSYEQYF.

The genes are TRBV12-3 or TRBV12-4 and TRBJ2-5, with D tentatively TRBD1 or TRBD2 (5 bases each). CDR3 size: 13 residues. Trimming shortened V by 7 bases and J by 3 bases, and 12 bases separated the two germline ends. CDR3 DNA sequence: TGTGCCAGCACAGGAGGCAGGGAAGAGACCCAGTACTTC. Encoded protein: CASTGGREETQYF.